This is a list of T cell receptor beta chains from one sample in a study of T cell repertoires in cytomegalovirus infection. Their specific antigens are unknown. One entry per CDR3 protein, called by TCRdb with MiXCR from the reads. The sample holds hundreds of thousands of distinct CDR3 sequences, around 31% seen once. The starting material was cultured PBMCs, obtained from culture after CMV antigen stimulation. These receptors all stem from a human donor in good health (CMV status not recorded). Some clones in this sample may be carry-over from other donors' samples. CDR3s include the opening cysteine and the closing phenylalanine or tryptophan. The D gene is left open where the match is weak. The size field is filled for only some rows; it gives once, few, many or a size class.

J: TRBJ2-1; V: TRBV27; D: NA; size: NA; CDR3: CASSLSGLNINEQFF; DNA: TGTGCCAGCAGTTTATCGGGACTCAATATCAATGAGCAGTTCTTC
J: TRBJ2-1; V: TRBV28; D: NA; size: NA; CDR3: CASSPDFNPNEQFF; DNA: TGTGCCAGCAGTCCGGACTTCAACCCGAATGAGCAGTTCTTC
J: TRBJ1-5; V: TRBV27; D: NA; size: NA; CDR3: CASADSFNQPQHF; DNA: TGTGCCAGCGCTGACAGTTTCAATCAGCCCCAGCATTTT
J: TRBJ2-5; V: TRBV29-1; D: TRBD1; size: once; CDR3: CSGQGSSETQYF; DNA: TGCAGCGGACAGGGGTCATCCGAGACCCAGTACTTC
J: TRBJ1-1; V: TRBV7-2; D: NA; size: many; CDR3: CASSLQFMLGAEAFF; DNA: TGTGCCAGCAGCTTACAGTTCATGTTGGGTGCTGAAGCTTTCTTT
J: TRBJ2-6; V: TRBV12-3/TRBV12-4; D: TRBD2; size: NA; CDR3: CASSFRTRLAGGIGANVLTF; DNA: TGTGCCAGCAGTTTCCGAACTAGACTAGCGGGAGGAATTGGGGCCAACGTCCTGACTTTC
J: TRBJ2-7; V: TRBV7-2; D: TRBD1; size: many; CDR3: CASSDRASSYEQYF; DNA: TGTGCCAGCAGCGACAGGGCCAGCTCCTACGAGCAGTACTTC
J: TRBJ1-1; V: TRBV6-8; D: NA; size: few; CDR3: CASSYNRGGEAFF; DNA: TGTGCCAGCAGTTACAATCGGGGCGGTGAAGCTTTCTTT
J: TRBJ2-5; V: TRBV10-3; D: NA; size: NA; CDR3: CAISEWGETQYF; DNA: TGTGCCATCAGTGAGTGGGGAGAGACCCAGTACTTC
J: TRBJ2-5; V: TRBV5-1; D: TRBD1; size: NA; CDR3: CASSSQGAQETQYF; DNA: TGCGCCAGCAGCTCGCAGGGGGCTCAAGAGACCCAGTACTTC
J: TRBJ2-1; V: TRBV6-2/TRBV6-3; D: TRBD2; size: few; CDR3: CASISRGAGNNEQFF; DNA: TGTGCCAGCATCTCCCGTGGAGCGGGAAACAATGAGCAGTTCTTC
J: TRBJ2-5; V: TRBV7-2; D: NA; size: many; CDR3: CASSLRPFQETQYF; DNA: TGTGCCAGCAGCTTAAGGCCGTTTCAAGAGACCCAGTACTTC
J: TRBJ2-7; V: TRBV7-2; D: TRBD2; size: many; CDR3: CASSKRLAGGPYEQYF; DNA: TGTGCCAGCAGCAAAAGACTAGCGGGAGGGCCGTACGAGCAGTACTTC
J: TRBJ1-4; V: TRBV7-2; D: NA; size: NA; CDR3: CASSGANEKLFF; DNA: TGTGCCAGCAGTGGGGCTAATGAAAAACTGTTTTTT
J: TRBJ2-3; V: TRBV6-1; D: NA; size: few; CDR3: CASSEDALWSRSTQYF; DNA: TGTGCCAGCAGTGAAGATGCCCTCTGGAGCCGGAGTACGCAGTATTTT
J: TRBJ1-2; V: TRBV7-6; D: NA; size: many; CDR3: CASSLAQGPNYGYTF; DNA: TGTGCCAGCAGCTTAGCGCAGGGGCCGAACTATGGCTACACCTTC
J: TRBJ2-5; V: TRBV15; D: TRBD1; size: few; CDR3: CATSRSTGGIETQYF; DNA: TGTGCCACCAGCAGATCGACAGGGGGCATAGAGACCCAGTACTTC
J: TRBJ1-3; V: TRBV2; D: NA; size: few; CDR3: CASSGTPSGNTIYF; DNA: TGTGCCAGCAGCGGGACCCCCTCTGGAAACACCATATATTTT
J: TRBJ2-7; V: TRBV4-1; D: TRBD2; size: few; CDR3: CASSQRPSGGGEQYF; DNA: TGCGCCAGCAGCCAACGACCTAGCGGGGGAGGAGAGCAGTACTTC
J: TRBJ2-2; V: TRBV7-6; D: NA; size: NA; CDR3: CASRPRGGGGELFF; DNA: TGTGCCAGCAGGCCCCGGGGCGGTGGCGGGGAGCTGTTTTTT
J: TRBJ1-3; V: TRBV10-3; D: NA; size: few; CDR3: CAIRKQGSVDTIYF; DNA: TGTGCCATCAGGAAACAGGGCTCGGTGGACACCATATATTTT
J: TRBJ2-3; V: TRBV4-3; D: NA; size: few; CDR3: CASSQDMSGVDTQYF; DNA: TGCGCCAGCAGCCAAGATATGTCGGGGGTAGATACGCAGTATTTT
J: TRBJ2-7; V: TRBV14; D: NA; size: NA; CDR3: CASSQRMSLGSGYEQYF; DNA: TGTGCCAGCAGCCAACGGATGAGTCTCGGGAGCGGGTACGAGCAGTACTTC
J: TRBJ1-1; V: TRBV5-3; D: NA; size: NA; CDR3: CASSLDRHSNTEAFF; DNA: TGTGCCAGCAGCTTGGATAGACACTCGAACACTGAAGCTTTCTTT
J: TRBJ2-3; V: TRBV6-8; D: TRBD1; size: NA; CDR3: CASSWGTVGTDTQYF; DNA: TGTGCCAGCAGTTGGGGGACAGTGGGCACAGATACGCAGTATTTT
J: TRBJ1-1; V: TRBV11-2; D: NA; size: NA; CDR3: CASSSWRRGEAFF; DNA: TGTGCCAGCAGCTCCTGGAGAAGGGGTGAAGCTTTCTTT
J: TRBJ2-7; V: TRBV7-2; D: TRBD2; size: few; CDR3: CASSLAGGLVLYEQYF; DNA: TGTGCCAGCAGCTTAGCGGGAGGACTAGTGCTCTACGAGCAGTACTTC
J: TRBJ2-1; V: TRBV27; D: NA; size: NA; CDR3: CASFPWGGGDEQFF; DNA: TGTGCCAGCTTCCCGTGGGGAGGCGGGGATGAGCAGTTCTTC
J: TRBJ2-1; V: TRBV5-4; D: TRBD2; size: NA; CDR3: CASWGTSGAKNPSYNEQFF; DNA: TGTGCCAGCTGGGGGACTAGCGGGGCGAAAAATCCTTCCTACAATGAGCAGTTCTTC
J: TRBJ2-1; V: TRBV20-1; D: NA; size: NA; CDR3: CSARENPSFYSDHEQFF; DNA: TGCAGTGCTAGAGAAAACCCCTCTTTCTACTCGGATCATGAGCAGTTCTTC
J: TRBJ2-3; V: TRBV10-3; D: TRBD2; size: once; CDR3: CAMGGLAASTDTQYF; DNA: TGTGCCATGGGGGGACTAGCGGCTAGCACAGATACGCAGTATTTT
J: TRBJ1-5; V: TRBV7-2; D: NA; size: many; CDR3: CASSRTSNQPQHF; DNA: TGTGCCAGCAGCCGCACGAGCAATCAGCCCCAGCATTTT
J: TRBJ1-5; V: TRBV19; D: NA; size: few; CDR3: CASSMPGVNNQPQHF; DNA: TGTGCCAGTAGTATGCCCGGGGTGAACAATCAGCCCCAGCATTTT
J: TRBJ2-3; V: TRBV5-6; D: NA; size: NA; CDR3: CASSLEAGITDTQYF; DNA: TGTGCCAGCAGCTTGGAGGCGGGGATCACAGATACGCAGTATTTT
J: TRBJ2-1; V: TRBV5-5; D: TRBD2; size: NA; CDR3: CASSLFSGRASYEQFF; DNA: TGTGCCAGCAGCTTGTTTAGCGGGAGGGCCAGCTATGAGCAGTTCTTC
J: TRBJ2-7; V: TRBV18; D: TRBD2; size: few; CDR3: CASSYNVAGGPHEQYF; DNA: TGTGCCAGCTCCTATAACGTAGCGGGAGGGCCCCACGAGCAGTACTTC
J: TRBJ1-1; V: TRBV7-2; D: NA; size: many; CDR3: CASSLADSRTEAFF; DNA: TGTGCCAGCAGCTTAGCTGACAGTCGCACTGAAGCTTTCTTT
J: TRBJ1-1; V: TRBV10-3; D: NA; size: NA; CDR3: CAIREGRDPEAFF; DNA: TGTGCCATCAGGGAAGGCAGGGACCCTGAAGCTTTCTTT
J: TRBJ1-1; V: TRBV28; D: NA; size: few; CDR3: CASSPPGYTVNTEAFF; DNA: TGTGCCAGCAGTCCACCCGGTTACACGGTGAACACTGAAGCTTTCTTT
J: TRBJ1-5; V: TRBV6-2/TRBV6-3; D: NA; size: NA; CDR3: CASSNRFSQPQHF; DNA: TGTGCCAGCAGCAACAGATTTTCTCAGCCCCAGCATTTT
J: TRBJ2-3; V: TRBV4-1; D: NA; size: few; CDR3: CASSQDNLDPKSTDTQYF; DNA: TGTGCCAGCAGCCAAGATAACTTGGACCCAAAGAGCACAGATACGCAGTATTTT
J: TRBJ2-3; V: TRBV7-8; D: NA; size: many; CDR3: CASSLYSQYLTDTQYF; DNA: TGTGCCAGCAGCTTATATAGCCAGTACCTCACAGATACGCAGTATTTT